These 14 T cell receptor beta chains were sequenced from one sample in a study of Ad26.COV2.S vaccination and SARS-CoV-2 variants. This sample's treatment: around 19 received Ad26.COV2.S at low or high dose, single or two shots; roughly five received placebo; per-sample allocation not given. The investigators took samples on day 63 after the first vaccine or placebo injection. The assay was immunoSEQ multiplex PCR, and TCRdb's table has in-frame clones only and misses some. Of about 350,000 clones listed, 75% to 90% are singletons. The sequencing here drew on peripheral blood, taken in a trial of Ad26.COV2.S vaccine versus placebo. The receptors shown here come from a person aged 18 to 59 who received the Ad26.COV2.S COVID-19 vaccine or a placebo.

CDR3 sequence reads: CASSPRLAGASSGANVLTF. As DNA, the CDR3 is TGTGCCAGCAGCCCGAGACTAGCGGGAGCGAGCTCTGGGGCCAACGTCCTGACTTTC. V usage is TRBV9 and J usage is TRBJ2-6; 12 bases map to TRBD2. The CDR3 spans 19 residues. Trimming removed 4 bases from V and 0 bases from J; junction bases left unmatched: 8. Germline values: CDR1 SGDLS, CDR2 YYNGEE. Combining the CDR3 with reference TRBV9 and TRBJ2-6 gives the whole variable domain DSGVTQTPKHLITATGQRVTLRCSPRSGDLSVYWYQQSLDQGLQFLIQYYNGEERAKGNILERFSAQQFPDLHSELNLSSLELGDSALYFCASSPRLAGASSGANVLTFGAGSRLTVL.

This sequence joins TRBV7-9 and TRBJ1-1, with D perhaps matching TRBD1 (5 bases). Germline V lookup: CDR1 SEHNR, CDR2 FQNEAQ (reference sequence). This CDR3 comprises 15 residues. Trimming pared 0 bases from V and 1 base from J, leaving 9 bases between. CDR3 bases: TGTGCCAGCAGCTTAGCGCAGGGTGGGAACACTGAAGCTTTCTTT. This codes for CASSLAQGGNTEAFF.

The J gene is TRBJ1-3, the V gene TRBV7-9, with no clear D. The CDR3 consists of 16 residues. V shed 3 bases and J shed 0 bases, with 12 bases lying between them. The germline V gene encodes CDR1 SEHNR and CDR2 FQNEAQ (reference sequence). For the CDR3, the DNA is TGTGCCAGCAGCTTGGGCGGATGGGACTCTGGAAACACCATATATTTT. Protein: CASSLGGWDSGNTIYF.

With regard to this clone: Additional DNA sequences in this sample encode the identical CDR3. V is TRBV18 and J is TRBJ1-4, with D hard to call. With 1 base removed from V and 4 bases from J, the gap between germline ends came to 7 bases. Germline CDR1 is KGHSH and CDR2 is LQKENI. The CDR3 is 14 residues long. The CDR3 DNA reads as TGTGCCAGCTCACCACAGGGTGTTAATGAAAAACTGTTTTTT. Residues: CASSPQGVNEKLFF. Full variable domain (missing parts from reference TRBV18 and TRBJ1-4): NAGVMQNPRHLVRRRGQEARLRCSPMKGHSHVYWYRQLPEEGLKFMVYLQKENIIDESGMPKERFSAEFPKEGPSILRIQQVVRGDSAAYFCASSPQGVNEKLFFGSGTQLSVL.

J is TRBJ1-1 and V is TRBV7-2; 8 bases match TRBD1. V lost 4 bases to trimming and J lost 6 bases; unmatched junction nucleotides: 7. The CDR3 has 14 amino acids. CDR1 and CDR2 from the germline V gene are SGHTA and FQGNSA. The DNA for the CDR3 is TGTGCCAGCAGCTATGGACAGGGCATAGCTGAAGCTTTCTTT. Protein sequence: CASSYGQGIAEAFF.

This clone was picked up a small number of times. The CDR3 sequence is CASSKGAQPQHF. The DNA for the CDR3 is TGTGCCAGCAGCAAGGGTGCTCAGCCCCAGCATTTT. The chain combines TRBV7-9 with TRBJ1-5; D ambiguous. Trimming took 5 bases from V and 6 from J, leaving 8 bases between them. The CDR3 loop spans 12 amino acids. The V gene's germline CDR1 is SEHNR and CDR2 FQNEAQ (reference sequence).

This chain connects TRBV7-2 to TRBJ2-7; D might be TRBD2 (5 bases). The germline V gene encodes CDR1 SGHTA and CDR2 FQGNSA. The CDR3 is 17 amino acids. V dropped 2 bases and J dropped 4 bases, with 21 bases sitting between them. CDR3 nucleotide sequence: TGTGCCAGCAGCTTAAACGGGATTGCGGCCCCGGGTTACGAGCAGTACTTC. Its protein product is CASSLNGIAAPGYEQYF.

This chain links TRBV4-2 with TRBJ2-4, with D unclear. This CDR3 is built from 15 residues. CDR1 and CDR2 from the germline V gene are LGHNA and YNFKEQ. V shed 4 bases and J shed 6 bases, with 16 bases lying between them. The CDR3 region is CASSPVGINPNIQYF. The CDR3 coding sequence is TGTGCCAGCAGCCCCGTGGGGATAAACCCAAACATTCAGTACTTC.

This rearrangement joins TRBV9 to TRBJ1-6; possible D gene TRBD1, 5 bases. The CDR3 is made up of 18 amino acids. Germline-derived CDR1 and CDR2 are SGDLS and YYNGEE. The germline V and J ends were trimmed by 0 bases and 3 bases, with 16 bases remaining between them. Written as DNA, the CDR3 is TGTGCCAGCAGCGTAGGTGGGGCGAGTGGCAGCTATAATTCACCCCTCCACTTT. Its translation is CASSVGGASGSYNSPLHF.

This chain connects TRBV19 to TRBJ2-5, with TRBD1 matching over 7 bases. The CDR3 is 14 amino acids. Germline lookup yields CDR1 LNHDA and CDR2 SQIVND (reference sequence). V dropped 4 bases and J dropped 2; count of bases not matched to a gene: 4. Here the CDR3 reads CASSRQGTQETQYF. The CDR3 region has the DNA TGTGCCAGTAGTAGACAGGGTACTCAAGAGACCCAGTACTTC.

This chain connects TRBV2 to TRBJ2-2; unclear D gene. CDR3 length: 12 amino acids. V lost 2 bases to trimming and J lost 4 bases, with 2 bases between them. In germline, CDR1 is SNHLY, CDR2 FYNNEI. CDR3 sequence (DNA): TGTGCCAGCAGTGAAACCACCGGGGAGCTGTTTTTT. It is translated as CASSETTGELFF.

A note on this clone: The sample has other DNA sequences that encode this CDR3 too. This sequence joins TRBV18 and TRBJ2-6, with D unclear. The CDR3 consists of 15 residues. V lost 3 bases and J lost 1, with 7 bases in between. Germline loops: CDR1 KGHSH, CDR2 LQKENI. The CDR3 DNA is TGTGCCAGCTCACCCCCCAGGTCTGGGGCCAACGTCCTGACTTTC. Translation: CASSPPRSGANVLTF.

The table lists this clone with a count of one. The chain has TRBV28 and TRBJ1-2; TRBD1 matches 7 bases. Germline values: CDR1 MDHEN, CDR2 SYDVKM. This CDR3 spans 12 amino acids. The junction had 2 bases not matched to a gene; V was cut back by 6 bases and J by 4 bases. Here the CDR3 reads CASSTGAYGYTF. The CDR3 DNA follows: TGTGCCAGCAGCACAGGGGCCTATGGCTACACCTTC.

This clone was counted only a few times. The chain links TRBV4-3 to TRBJ2-6; 7 nucleotides line up with TRBD1. Germline CDR1 and CDR2: LGHNA and YSLEER. The trim removed 2 bases at V and 0 bases at J, leaving 10 bases unmatched. The CDR3 is made up of 19 amino acids. The DNA of the CDR3 is TGCGCCAGCAGCCAATTGGGGGACAGTCGGCACTCTGGGGCCAACGTCCTGACTTTC. It codes for CASSQLGDSRHSGANVLTF.